Presented here are 29 T cell receptor beta chains from one specimen sequenced in a study of T cell changes during pregnancy in multiple sclerosis. Sequencing was performed with immunoSEQ multiplex PCR; in TCRdb, only in-frame clones are kept and a portion is missing. The sample lists some 54,000 clones; 85% to 95% were seen once. This specimen consisted of CD8+ T cells from peripheral blood mononuclear cells, obtained in the third trimester of pregnancy. These receptors came from a female donor with multiple sclerosis, enrolled in a pregnancy study.

A word on this clone: At one end, the junction sequence differs from germline, possibly due to a read error. The chain carries TRBV11-2 and TRBJ1-5; the match to TRBD1 covers 8 bases. The CDR3 has 17 amino acids. Germline V CDR1 and CDR2: SGHAT, FQNNGV. The CDR3 DNA follows: TGTGCCAGCAGCCCAGGACAGGGCTACTTTAGCAATCAGCCTCAGCATTTT. It codes for CASSPGQGYFSNQPQHF. The full variable domain, its missing parts supplied by reference TRBV11-2 and TRBJ1-5, is EAGVAQSPRYKIIEKRQSVAFWCNPISGHATLYWYQQILGQGPKLLIQFQNNGVVDDSQLPKDRFSAERLKGVDSTLKIQPAKLEDSAVYLCASSPGQGYFSNQPQHFGDGTRLSIL.

This clone was recorded only once. This chain uses TRBV5-1 with TRBJ2-1; tentatively, D is TRBD2 (6 bases). V lost 4 bases and J 7 bases, leaving 15 bases between the germline ends. This CDR3 spans 14 amino acids. CDR1 and CDR2 (germline): SGHRS, YFSETQ. CDR3 DNA sequence: TGCGCCAGCAGCCCCCTCCGTGGAGGGAATGAGCAGTTCTTC. Residues: CASSPLRGGNEQFF. The full variable domain, its missing parts supplied by reference TRBV5-1 and TRBJ2-1, is KAGVTQTPRYLIKTRGQQVTLSCSPISGHRSVSWYQQTPGQGLQFLFEYFSETQRNKGNFPGRFSGRQFSNSRSEMNVSTLELGDSALYLCASSPLRGGNEQFFGPGTRLTVL.

The gene calls are TRBV5-8 and TRBJ2-7; 7 bases are a match to TRBD1. The junction had 13 bases not matched to a gene; V was cut back by 4 bases and J by 3 bases. CDR1 is SGHTS, CDR2 YDEGEE, per germline. The CDR3 runs to 16 residues. CDR3 residues: CASSGPGQSGVYEQYF. The DNA for the CDR3 is TGTGCCAGCAGCGGACCGGGACAGTCCGGGGTCTACGAGCAGTACTTC.

This sequence joins TRBV11-2 and TRBJ2-1; 9 positions agree with TRBD2. The V segment lost 0 bases and the J segment 3 bases; nucleotides outside the gene matches: 3. Germline assignment: CDR1 SGHAT and CDR2 FQNNGV. The CDR3 sequence is 16 residues long. As DNA, the CDR3 is TGTGCCAGCAGCTTAGATGCGGGGGGGCTCTACAATGAGCAGTTCTTC. Its protein is CASSLDAGGLYNEQFF.

The chain employs TRBV7-2 and TRBJ2-7; the match to TRBD2 covers 16 bases. CDR3 length: 18 amino acids. The germline gives CDR1 SGHTA, CDR2 FQGNSA. Losses at the gene ends were 1 base for V and 2 bases for J; bases not matched to a gene: 5. Here the CDR3 DNA reads TGTGCCAGCAGCTTAGATGGGACTAGCGGGAGGGGACCCTACGAGCAGTACTTC. Amino acids: CASSLDGTSGRGPYEQYF.

The chain has TRBV5-4 and TRBJ1-3, with D hard to call. The CDR3 sequence is 14 residues long. Germline-derived CDR1 and CDR2 are SGHNT and YYREEE (reference sequence). With 0 bases removed from V and 0 bases from J, the gap between germline ends came to 4 bases. CDR3 protein: CASSLDNSGNTIYF. CDR3 nucleotides: TGTGCCAGCAGCTTGGACAACTCTGGAAACACCATATATTTT.

This clone was recorded a few times. The chain has TRBV11-2 and TRBJ2-2, with TRBD1 matching 9 bases. This CDR3 has 16 amino acids. Looked up from germline, CDR1 is SGHAT and CDR2 is FQNNGV. Trimming at V came to 6 bases and at J to 6 bases, leaving 11 bases not matched to a gene. The CDR3 is CASRQGAREWAGELFF. In nucleotides, the CDR3 is TGTGCCAGCAGACAGGGGGCAAGGGAATGGGCCGGGGAGCTGTTTTTT.

The chain has TRBV28 and TRBJ2-1; 9 bases match TRBD2. The CDR3 contains 15 residues. V trimming: 5 bases; J trimming: 6 bases; junction bases outside the gene matches: 8. Germline CDR1 and CDR2: MDHEN and SYDVKM. The CDR3 DNA reads TGTGCCAGCAGTCTGTCAGCGGGGGGATTCAATGAGCAGTTCTTC. Protein: CASSLSAGGFNEQFF.

Concerning this clone itself: Other nucleotide sequences from this sample produce the same CDR3. This chain links TRBV4-3 with TRBJ2-7; D is unresolved. V was cut by 0 bases and J by 1 base, with 4 bases left in between. The CDR3 extends over 13 amino acids. Germline CDR1 reads LGHNA; CDR2 reads YSLEER. Here the CDR3 reads CASSQDLSYEQYF. The CDR3 DNA is TGCGCCAGCAGCCAAGATCTTTCCTACGAGCAGTACTTC.

The V gene is TRBV28, the J gene TRBJ2-1; 7 positions match TRBD2. Germline V lookup: CDR1 MDHEN, CDR2 SYDVKM. With V trimmed by 2 bases and J by 8 bases, 9 bases remained unmatched. The CDR3 totals 15 residues. This CDR3 reads CASSLPWGGEDEQFF. In DNA, the CDR3 is TGTGCCAGCAGTTTACCGTGGGGAGGGGAGGATGAGCAGTTCTTC.

This sequence joins TRBV2 and TRBJ2-1; 9 bases fit TRBD2. V was clipped by 3 bases and J by 4 bases; unmatched bases: 4. This CDR3 spans 15 amino acids. Germline loops: CDR1 SNHLY, CDR2 FYNNEI. CDR3 DNA: TGTGCCAGCAGTGACGACCTAGCGGGGTACAATGAGCAGTTCTTC. Translation: CASSDDLAGYNEQFF. Variable domain in full (rest from reference TRBV2 and TRBJ2-1): EPEVTQTPSHQVTQMGQEVILRCVPISNHLYFYWYRQILGQKVEFLVSFYNNEISEKSEIFDDQFSVERPDGSNFTLKIRSTKLEDSAMYFCASSDDLAGYNEQFFGPGTRLTVL.

The V and J genes are TRBV7-2 and TRBJ2-1, with 14 positions matching TRBD2. Germline V CDR1 and CDR2: SGHTA, FQGNSA. This CDR3 has 17 amino acids. V shed 3 bases and J 8 bases; nucleotides not matched to a gene: 9. The CDR3 reads CASSFRLAGGVADEQFF. CDR3 DNA: TGTGCCAGCAGCTTTAGACTAGCGGGAGGGGTTGCCGATGAGCAGTTCTTC.

The gene calls are TRBV7-6 and TRBJ2-3; 8 bases fit TRBD2. The CDR3 spans 15 residues. Germline CDR1 SGHVS, CDR2 FNYEAQ. Trimming removed 1 base from V and 3 bases from J; junction bases left unmatched: 3. The CDR3 is CASSLGSGRTDTQYF. The CDR3 nucleotides are TGTGCCAGCAGCTTAGGGAGCGGGAGAACAGATACGCAGTATTTT.

The chain combines TRBV29-1 with TRBJ1-2, with 7 bases identical to TRBD1. The J segment lost 6 bases and the V segment lost 3 bases, leaving 4 bases of the junction unmatched. The length of the CDR3 is 12 residues. CDR1 SQVTM and CDR2 ANQGSEA come from the germline V gene. CDR3 sequence reads: CSVEGQLDGYTF. Here the CDR3 DNA reads TGCAGCGTTGAGGGACAGCTAGATGGCTACACCTTC.

The chain couples TRBV5-1 to TRBJ1-2, with TRBD1 identical over 10 bases. CDR3 length equals 15 residues. From germline, CDR1 is SGHRS and CDR2 YFSETQ. The V gene end was trimmed by 4 bases and the J gene end by 4 bases; junction bases not matched to a gene: 7. The CDR3 sequence is CASSRPGQGSYGYTF. CDR3 in DNA: TGCGCCAGCAGCCGACCGGGACAGGGGAGCTATGGCTACACCTTC. Using reference TRBV5-1 and TRBJ1-2 for the parts outside the CDR3, the full variable domain is KAGVTQTPRYLIKTRGQQVTLSCSPISGHRSVSWYQQTPGQGLQFLFEYFSETQRNKGNFPGRFSGRQFSNSRSEMNVSTLELGDSALYLCASSRPGQGSYGYTFGSGTRLTVV.

The genes are TRBV14 and TRBJ1-4; D possibly corresponds to TRBD1 (6 bases). Germline V lookup: CDR1 SGHDN, CDR2 FVKESK. The ends were cut back, 0 bases at V and 7 bases at J, with 15 bases in the middle. This CDR3 comprises 16 residues. CDR3 loop: CASSQDNGGLVEKLFF. CDR3 coding DNA: TGTGCCAGCAGCCAAGATAATGGGGGCTTAGTTGAAAAACTGTTTTTT.

The chain joins TRBV28 to TRBJ2-3; D remains ambiguous. The CDR3 consists of 14 residues. Germline CDR1 and CDR2: MDHEN and SYDVKM. Deletions cut 3 bases from V and 2 bases from J, with 9 bases between. The CDR3 bases are TGTGCCAGCAGTTTCGGAGCAGACACAGATACGCAGTATTTT. This gives the protein CASSFGADTDTQYF.

The V and J genes are TRBV9 and TRBJ2-6; D perhaps matches TRBD2 (6 bases). V lost 0 bases to trimming and J lost 0 bases, with 16 bases between them. In germline, CDR1 is SGDLS, CDR2 YYNGEE. The CDR3 loop spans 19 amino acids. CDR3 bases: TGTGCCAGCAGCGTAGCTCCCCGGGGGAAGAGCTCTGGGGCCAACGTCCTGACTTTC. Protein: CASSVAPRGKSSGANVLTF.

The chain joins TRBV19 to TRBJ1-5; the match to TRBD1 covers 8 bases. The CDR3 consists of 15 residues. Germline V gives CDR1 LNHDA, CDR2 SQIVND (reference sequence). With V trimmed by 5 bases and J by 4 bases, 7 bases remained unmatched. CDR3 bases: TGTGCCAGTAGTCGTGACAGGGGACCTAATCAGCCCCAGCATTTT. The encoded protein is CASSRDRGPNQPQHF.

V and J are TRBV5-5 and TRBJ2-7; TRBD2 aligns across 9 bases. CDR3 length: 18 amino acids. With 0 bases clipped from V and 4 bases from J, the junction kept 14 bases outside the gene matches. CDR1 is SGHKS, CDR2 YYEKEE, per germline (reference sequence). The CDR3 here is CASSLEWVSGGSWYEQYF. The CDR3 DNA reads TGTGCCAGCAGCTTGGAATGGGTTAGCGGGGGTTCATGGTACGAGCAGTACTTC. Combining the CDR3 with reference TRBV5-5 and TRBJ2-7 gives the whole variable domain DAGVTQSPTHLIKTRGQQVTLRCSPISGHKSVSWYQQVLGQGPQFIFQYYEKEERGRGNFPDRFSARQFPNYSSELNVNALLLGDSALYLCASSLEWVSGGSWYEQYFGPGTRLTVT.

The chain is built from TRBV5-5 and TRBJ2-3; TRBD2 aligns across 11 bases. The CDR3 consists of 16 residues. CDR1 and CDR2 from the germline V gene are SGHKS and YYEKEE (reference sequence). The V and J ends lost 4 bases and 5 bases, in that order; junction bases with no gene match: 9. The DNA for the CDR3 is TGTGCCAGCAGCGGGGGGACTAGCGGCCCCGGAGATACGCAGTATTTT. Protein: CASSGGTSGPGDTQYF.

This clone was detected only once. The V and J genes are TRBV19 and TRBJ2-7; D call uncertain. The CDR3 sequence is 13 residues long. Germline V gives CDR1 LNHDA, CDR2 SQIVND (reference sequence). Trimming shortened V by 6 bases and J by 0 bases, and 9 bases separated the two germline ends. The CDR3 loop reads CASSPQVSYEQYF. The CDR3 nucleotides read TGTGCCAGTAGCCCACAAGTCTCCTACGAGCAGTACTTC.

The chain recombines TRBV7-9 with TRBJ2-7; possible D gene TRBD1, 5 bases. CDR3 length equals 12 residues. Germline CDR1 reads SEHNR; CDR2 reads FQNEAQ (reference sequence). CDR3 coding DNA: TGTGCTTGTCGAGACAGCTCCTACGAGCAGTACTTC. This codes for CACRDSSYEQYF.

The V call is TRBV7-9, the J call TRBJ2-7, with 7 bases lining up with TRBD2. There are 16 residues in the CDR3. Germline CDR1 reads SEHNR; CDR2 reads FQNEAQ (reference sequence). The junction had 10 bases not matched to a gene; V was cut back by 4 bases and J by 1 base. The CDR3 loop reads CASSSLQAGRSYEQYF. The CDR3 bases are TGTGCCAGCAGCTCCCTTCAAGCGGGAAGGTCCTACGAGCAGTACTTC.

The chain carries TRBV5-6 and TRBJ2-1; 8 bases fit TRBD1. The CDR3 runs 14 residues. J lost 7 bases, V lost 4 bases, and 7 bases had no gene match. Germline CDR1 reads SGHDT; CDR2 reads YYEEEE. The CDR3 nucleotides read TGTGCCAGCAGCCTAAGGACAGGGTTTAATGAGCAGTTCTTC. This translates into CASSLRTGFNEQFF.

The chain carries TRBV6-5 and TRBJ1-2, with a weak D call TRBD1 (5 bases). The CDR3 totals 14 residues. The V gene's germline CDR1 is MNHEY and CDR2 SVGAGI. Trimming cost V 5 bases and J 8 bases, with 18 bases left between them. CDR3 bases: TGTGCCAGCAGTAACCAGGGATTGCTGAGCGGCTACACCTTC. It encodes CASSNQGLLSGYTF.

This rearrangement joins TRBV27 to TRBJ2-5, with D maybe TRBD1 (5 bases). V was cut by 2 bases and J by 1 base, with 14 bases left in between. The V gene's germline CDR1 is MNHEY and CDR2 SMNVEV (reference sequence). The CDR3 totals 16 residues. The CDR3 sequence is CASSLNHRIFQETQYF. CDR3 nucleotides: TGTGCCAGCAGTTTAAACCACAGGATTTTCCAAGAGACCCAGTACTTC.

The CDR3 loop reads CASSVAENTGELFF. The DNA for the CDR3 is TGTGCCAGCAGCGTAGCAGAAAACACCGGGGAGCTGTTTTTT. The chain links TRBV9 to TRBJ2-2; D remains unclear. CDR1 is SGDLS, CDR2 YYNGEE, per germline. The CDR3 sequence is 14 residues long. Trimming shortened V by 0 bases and J by 2 bases, and 5 bases separated the two germline ends.

The chain uses TRBV15 and TRBJ1-4; unclear D gene. Germline V gene data show CDR1 as LNHNV and CDR2 as YYDKDF (reference sequence). V shed 0 bases and J shed 5 bases, with 7 bases lying between them. The CDR3 is made up of 14 amino acids. The CDR3 DNA is TGTGCCACCAGCAGAGATCGGGGAAATGAAAAACTGTTTTTT. Translating gives CATSRDRGNEKLFF.